Listed here are 19 T cell receptor beta chains from one sample, sequenced in a study of cytomegalovirus exposure and HLA in healthy donors. Clones were read by immunoSEQ multiplex PCR, and TCRdb kept only the in-frame ones, dropping some. The table has roughly 73,000 clones, 94% seen once. Input material: PBMCs. Every receptor here comes from a man aged 18 to 30 in good health and CMV-seropositive.

The chain links TRBV2 to TRBJ2-5; possible D gene TRBD2, 5 bases. This CDR3 contains 13 residues. Trimming pared 6 bases from V and 3 bases from J, leaving 11 bases between. Germline lookup yields CDR1 SNHLY and CDR2 FYNNEI. The CDR3 protein is CASRYSAKETQYF. CDR3 sequence (DNA): TGTGCCAGCAGGTATAGCGCGAAAGAGACCCAGTACTTC. The whole variable domain, remainder taken from reference TRBV2 and TRBJ2-5, is EPEVTQTPSHQVTQMGQEVILRCVPISNHLYFYWYRQILGQKVEFLVSFYNNEISEKSEIFDDQFSVERPDGSNFTLKIRSTKLEDSAMYFCASRYSAKETQYFGPGTRLLVL.

V gene TRBV5-1 combines with J gene TRBJ2-5; a weak D match, TRBD2 (5 bases). V lost 2 bases, J lost 3 bases, and 11 bases lay in between. The CDR3 covers 14 residues. Looked up from germline, CDR1 is SGHRS and CDR2 is YFSETQ. CDR3 loop: CASSFTSVKETQYF. CDR3 coding DNA: TGCGCCAGCAGCTTCACTAGTGTCAAAGAGACCCAGTACTTC.

The rearrangement joins TRBV11-2 to TRBJ2-4; no clear D. The CDR3 covers 15 residues. Looked up from germline, CDR1 is SGHAT and CDR2 is FQNNGV. The V end was cut by 5 bases, the J end by 3 bases, with 14 bases between. CDR3: CASSQPWQVKNIQYF. Here the CDR3 DNA reads TGTGCCAGCAGCCAGCCGTGGCAGGTCAAAAACATTCAGTACTTC.

The chain combines TRBV7-8 with TRBJ1-5, with D perhaps TRBD1 (5 bases). This CDR3 contains 14 residues. Germline CDR1 is SGHVS and CDR2 is FQNEAQ. Trimming cost V 1 base and J 10 bases, with 14 bases left between them. The CDR3 is CASSLDRGDLPQHF. CDR3 bases: TGTGCCAGCAGCTTAGACCGTGGGGACTTACCCCAGCATTTT.

The chain uses TRBV4-1 and TRBJ2-4; 8 bases line up with TRBD1. The J segment lost 6 bases and the V segment lost 1 base, leaving 8 bases of the junction unmatched. CDR3 size: 16 residues. In germline, CDR1 is MGHRA, CDR2 YSYEKL. CDR3 sequence: CASSQGRQGLGNIQYF. The CDR3 region has the DNA TGCGCCAGCAGCCAAGGGAGACAGGGGCTGGGAAACATTCAGTACTTC.

The chain links TRBV2 to TRBJ2-1; 9 bases fit TRBD2. Per germline, CDR1 SNHLY and CDR2 FYNNEI. The CDR3 has 15 residues. V trimming: 3 bases; J trimming: 9 bases; junction bases outside the gene matches: 9. For the CDR3, the DNA is TGTGCCAGCAGTGATGGGGCGGGAGGGTGGTCTGAGCAGTTCTTC. Residues: CASSDGAGGWSEQFF. The full variable domain, its missing parts supplied by reference TRBV2 and TRBJ2-1, is EPEVTQTPSHQVTQMGQEVILRCVPISNHLYFYWYRQILGQKVEFLVSFYNNEISEKSEIFDDQFSVERPDGSNFTLKIRSTKLEDSAMYFCASSDGAGGWSEQFFGPGTRLTVL.

The rearrangement links TRBV19 to TRBJ2-1; 12 positions match TRBD2. The germline gives CDR1 LNHDA, CDR2 SQIVND (reference sequence). The CDR3 loop spans 15 amino acids. The junction had 6 bases not matched to a gene; V was cut back by 4 bases and J by 8 bases. The CDR3 region has the DNA TGTGCCAGTAGTACCACTAGCGGGAGGTTGGATGAGCAGTTCTTC. It is translated as CASSTTSGRLDEQFF.

This chain uses TRBV7-3 with TRBJ2-7; TRBD2 might be the D (7 bases). This CDR3 contains 17 residues. Per the germline V gene, CDR1 is SGHTA and CDR2 is FQGTGA. V was shortened by 2 bases and J by 4 bases, with 21 bases between the two germline ends. DNA of the CDR3: TGTGCCAGCAGCTTATCTTTGGGGGCTAGCGGTACATACGAGCAGTACTTC. It translates to CASSLSLGASGTYEQYF.

This clone was seen a single time. The genes are TRBV4-1 and TRBJ2-2, with 14 positions matching TRBD2. This CDR3 region has 19 residues. Germline CDR1 reads MGHRA; CDR2 reads YSYEKL. J gave up 0 bases and V 2 bases, and 5 bases lay outside the gene matches. The CDR3 DNA reads as TGCGCCAGCAGCCAAAACGGACTAGCGGGAGGACCGAACACCGGGGAGCTGTTTTTT. Amino acid sequence: CASSQNGLAGGPNTGELFF.

This chain connects TRBV5-1 to TRBJ2-1, with 9 bases lining up with TRBD1. Per the germline V gene, CDR1 is SGHRS and CDR2 is YFSETQ. This CDR3 is 14 amino acids long. Trimming cost V 4 bases and J 7 bases; bases outside gene matches: 6. The CDR3 here is CASSRDREWNEQFF. The CDR3 region has the DNA TGCGCCAGCAGCCGGGACAGGGAATGGAATGAGCAGTTCTTC. The full variable domain, rest sourced from reference TRBV5-1 and TRBJ2-1, is KAGVTQTPRYLIKTRGQQVTLSCSPISGHRSVSWYQQTPGQGLQFLFEYFSETQRNKGNFPGRFSGRQFSNSRSEMNVSTLELGDSALYLCASSRDREWNEQFFGPGTRLTVL.

The chain is built from TRBV7-9 and TRBJ2-1, with TRBD2 as a possible D gene (6 bases). Germline CDR1 is SEHNR and CDR2 is FQNEAQ (reference sequence). The V gene lost 5 bases and the J gene lost 0 bases, with 17 bases spanning the gap. This CDR3 comprises 17 residues. The CDR3 DNA sequence: TGTGCCAGCAGCGGATACCACGGAGGGAGCTCCTACAATGAGCAGTTCTTC. Protein sequence: CASSGYHGGSSYNEQFF.

The chain uses TRBV9 and TRBJ2-1; maybe TRBD2 (6 bases). The V end was cut by 0 bases, the J end by 4 bases, with 20 bases between. There are 18 residues in the CDR3. Germline assignment: CDR1 SGDLS and CDR2 YYNGEE. The CDR3 is CASSVAAQIAEGYNEQFF. The CDR3 DNA follows: TGTGCCAGCAGCGTAGCTGCCCAAATAGCGGAGGGATACAATGAGCAGTTCTTC.

V gene TRBV4-3 combines with J gene TRBJ2-2; D gene unclear. This CDR3 comprises 11 residues. Germline CDR1 and CDR2: LGHNA and YSLEER. The V gene lost 4 bases and the J gene lost 6 bases, with 3 bases spanning the gap. This CDR3 is CASSLAGELFF. The CDR3 region has the DNA TGCGCCAGCAGCCTCGCCGGGGAGCTGTTTTTT.

The rearrangement joins TRBV10-2 to TRBJ2-1; TRBD2 matches at 9 bases. V shed 5 bases, J shed 1 base, and the junction held 0 bases outside the gene matches. This CDR3 has 14 residues. Germline loops: CDR1 WSHSY, CDR2 SAAADI. The CDR3 bases are TGCGCCAGCAGTCTAGCGGGATCCTACAATGAGCAGTTCTTC. This translates into CASSLAGSYNEQFF.

This chain connects TRBV5-4 to TRBJ1-1, with a weak D call TRBD1 (5 bases). Trimming cost V 5 bases and J 10 bases, with 21 bases left between them. Germline CDR1 is SGHNT and CDR2 is YYREEE (reference sequence). The CDR3 spans 14 residues. As DNA, the CDR3 is TGTGCCAGCAGGATTGGAGAAATTAATACAGGAGCTTTCTTT. This codes for CASRIGEINTGAFF.

The CDR3 protein is CAWSVGLAGTNEQFF. DNA of the CDR3: TGTGCCTGGAGTGTCGGACTAGCCGGGACCAATGAGCAGTTCTTC. The chain uses TRBV30 and TRBJ2-1; 8 bases agree with TRBD2. CDR1 is GTSNPN and CDR2 is SVGIG in the germline V gene (reference sequence). The CDR3 is 15 amino acids. After removal of 0 bases from V and 6 bases from J, the junction contained 7 bases not matched to a gene. The variable domain in full, with the rest retrieved from reference TRBV30 and TRBJ2-1, is SQTIHQWPATLVQPVGSPLSLECTVEGTSNPNLYWYRQAAGRGLQLLFYSVGIGQISSEVPQNLSASRPQDRQFILSSKKLLLSDSGFYLCAWSVGLAGTNEQFFGPGTRLTVL.

This chain connects TRBV30 to TRBJ2-7, with 8 bases fitting TRBD2. Germline V gene sequence: CDR1 GTSNPN, CDR2 SVGIG (reference sequence). The CDR3 is 15 amino acids. Trimming cost V 2 bases and J 7 bases; bases outside gene matches: 13. As DNA, the CDR3 is TGTGCCTGGAGTTCCTCGGGACTAGGCTTCCAGGAGCAGTACTTC. Translated, it gives CAWSSSGLGFQEQYF.

V and J are TRBV19 and TRBJ2-1; TRBD1 agrees at 9 bases. With V trimmed by 8 bases and J by 2 bases, 4 bases remained unmatched. Germline-derived CDR1 and CDR2 are LNHDA and SQIVND (reference sequence). The CDR3 totals 14 residues. In nucleotides, the CDR3 is TGTGCCAGTCGCGGACAGGGGACCTACAATGAGCAGTTCTTC. As protein: CASRGQGTYNEQFF.

The chain recombines TRBV30 with TRBJ2-5; D gene uncertain. This CDR3 region has 13 residues. Trimming took 2 bases from V and 2 from J, leaving 9 bases between them. Germline CDR1 reads GTSNPN; CDR2 reads SVGIG (reference sequence). CDR3 coding DNA: TGTGCCTGGAGTCCGGGTCCTCAAGAGACCCAGTACTTC. Amino acid sequence: CAWSPGPQETQYF.